Presented here are 18 T cell receptor beta chains from one specimen sequenced in a study of siplizumab effects on memory and regulatory T cells. Measured with immunoSEQ multiplex PCR; TCRdb has only the in-frame clones, and not every one. This repertoire shows tens of thousands of clones, over 80% found once; its top ten account for more than 3.5%. Sequenced sample: memory CD4+ T cells sorted from blood. The receptors come from a human donor in good health.

The genes are TRBV2 and TRBJ2-5; D tentatively fits TRBD1 or TRBD2 (5 bases each). The CDR3 runs to 15 residues. Germline lookup yields CDR1 SNHLY and CDR2 FYNNEI. Trimming left V 5 bases short and J 1 base short, with 14 bases between. The DNA of the CDR3 is TGTGCCAGCAGTTCCCCCTCGGGGACCCAAGAGACCCAGTACTTC. It encodes CASSSPSGTQETQYF.

The J gene is TRBJ1-2, the V gene TRBV5-1, with 9 bases matching TRBD1. CDR3 size: 13 residues. V gave up 9 bases and J gave up 3 bases; unmatched junction bases: 6. CDR1 is SGHRS, CDR2 YFSETQ, per germline. The CDR3 coding sequence is TGCGCCACCTCGGGACAGGGTGACTATGGCTACACCTTC. Translation: CATSGQGDYGYTF.

CDR3 sequence reads: CASSVGGEQFF. The CDR3 coding sequence is TGTGCCAGCAGTGTAGGGGGTGAGCAGTTCTTC. The chain combines TRBV6-1 with TRBJ2-1; D is possibly TRBD1 (6 bases). This CDR3 spans 11 amino acids. Germline assignment: CDR1 MNHNS and CDR2 SASEGT. Trimming shortened V by 4 bases and J by 9 bases, and 7 bases separated the two germline ends.

There are a few counts of this clone. The chain carries TRBV7-2 and TRBJ1-2; 9 nucleotides agree with TRBD1. With V trimmed by 5 bases and J by 2 bases, 6 bases remained unmatched. The length of the CDR3 is 15 residues. The V gene's germline CDR1 is SGHTA and CDR2 FQGNSA. The chain's CDR3 is CASSLWTGANYGYTF. CDR3 nucleotides: TGTGCCAGCAGCCTTTGGACAGGGGCCAACTATGGCTACACCTTC.

This clone was seen more than once but under ten times. One end of the junction fails to match germline, which may point to a read error. This chain links TRBV7-7 with TRBJ2-5; TRBD1 might be the D (6 bases). The germline gives CDR1 SSHAT, CDR2 FNYEAQ (reference sequence). The CDR3 length is 15 residues. Written as DNA, the CDR3 is TGTGCTAGCAGCTTCACAGGGACCGCTAAAGAGACCCAGTACTTC. It translates to CASSFTGTAKETQYF.

V is TRBV27 and J is TRBJ2-3; D ambiguous. V lost 4 bases to trimming and J lost 2 bases, with 13 bases between them. Germline V lookup: CDR1 MNHEY, CDR2 SMNVEV (reference sequence). The CDR3 sequence is 15 residues long. The CDR3 DNA reads TGTGCCAGCAGTTACCAACCGCCTTACACAGATACGCAGTATTTT. Protein product: CASSYQPPYTDTQYF.

V and J are TRBV9 and TRBJ2-4; no firm D call. The CDR3 length is 14 residues. V gave up 2 bases and J gave up 5 bases, with 11 bases separating them. Germline CDR1 is SGDLS and CDR2 is YYNGEE. CDR3 residues: CASSVGRQENIQYF. The CDR3 region has the DNA TGTGCCAGCAGCGTCGGGCGGCAGGAAAACATTCAGTACTTC.

The CDR3 DNA sequence: TGTGCCAGCAGTACTGAGTTGGGCACAGATACGCAGTATTTT. Protein: CASSTELGTDTQYF. V is TRBV27 and J is TRBJ2-3; D is ambiguous. The CDR3 is made up of 14 amino acids. Trimming shortened V by 5 bases and J by 1 base, and 10 bases separated the two germline ends. Germline CDR1 reads MNHEY; CDR2 reads SMNVEV (reference sequence).

The chain recombines TRBV27 with TRBJ1-1; unclear D gene. With 6 bases removed from V and 2 bases from J, the gap between germline ends came to 7 bases. There are 12 residues in the CDR3. Germline V gene data show CDR1 as MNHEY and CDR2 as SMNVEV (reference sequence). CDR3 residues: CASRETNTEAFF. CDR3 bases: TGTGCCAGCAGGGAGACCAACACTGAAGCTTTCTTT.

In this sample, this clone turned up a few times. The rearrangement joins TRBV28 to TRBJ2-7; no definite D call. The length of the CDR3 is 16 residues. The ends were cut back, 2 bases at V and 1 base at J, with 15 bases in the middle. Looked up from germline, CDR1 is MDHEN and CDR2 is SYDVKM. The CDR3 DNA is TGTGCCAGCAGTTTAGTTCCAGGTTTAGGGTCCTACGAGCAGTACTTC. As protein: CASSLVPGLGSYEQYF.

The genes are TRBV11-2 and TRBJ1-1; no clear D. Germline loops: CDR1 SGHAT, CDR2 FQNNGV. The CDR3 length is 12 residues. V lost 7 bases and J 7 bases, leaving 13 bases between the germline ends. The chain's CDR3 is CASTHWTGEAFF. CDR3 sequence (DNA): TGTGCCAGCACACACTGGACCGGTGAAGCTTTCTTT.

The chain couples TRBV2 to TRBJ2-6, with unresolved D. The CDR3 length is 16 residues. The V gene's germline CDR1 is SNHLY and CDR2 FYNNEI. The V gene lost 0 bases and the J gene lost 2 bases, with 8 bases spanning the gap. The CDR3 DNA is TGTGCCAGCAGTGAAGCTAATAGGGCTGGGGCCAACGTCCTGACTTTC. This encodes CASSEANRAGANVLTF.

This sequence joins TRBV2 and TRBJ1-5; the D is unclear. Germline loops: CDR1 SNHLY, CDR2 FYNNEI. Between the trimmed V and J ends, which lost 7 bases and 2 bases, there was a span of 15 bases. This CDR3 has 15 residues. The CDR3 is CASTWSTVGNQPQHF. The DNA for the CDR3 is TGTGCCAGCACATGGAGCACGGTAGGCAATCAGCCCCAGCATTTT.

V and J are TRBV5-4 and TRBJ2-6; tentatively, D is TRBD1 (6 bases). V gave up 0 bases and J gave up 4 bases, with 8 bases separating them. Germline CDR1 SGHNT, CDR2 YYREEE (reference sequence). The CDR3 is 15 residues long. CDR3 nucleotide sequence: TGTGCCAGCAGCTTGGGGGGGCCCGGGGCCAACGTCCTGACTTTC. As protein: CASSLGGPGANVLTF.

This clone was recorded only once. The V and J genes are TRBV5-4 and TRBJ2-2; D is unclear. The germline V gene encodes CDR1 SGHNT and CDR2 YYREEE (reference sequence). The CDR3 is 14 amino acids. Trimming took 5 bases from V and 2 from J, leaving 10 bases between them. In DNA, the CDR3 is TGTGCCAGCAGACAGACACAAAACACCGGGGAGCTGTTTTTT. Translation gives CASRQTQNTGELFF.

V usage is TRBV4-1 and J usage is TRBJ1-3; D gene ambiguous. Looked up from germline, CDR1 is MGHRA and CDR2 is YSYEKL. Trimming left V 1 base short and J 3 bases short, with 16 bases between. CDR3 length equals 17 residues. Here the CDR3 DNA reads TGCGCCAGCAGCCAAGGCTCGACTTGGGGAGATGGAAACACCATATATTTT. Translation: CASSQGSTWGDGNTIYF.

Points on this clone: In the same sample, other DNA sequences code for this CDR3. The chain couples TRBV5-1 to TRBJ2-3, with 7 bases matching TRBD2. V lost 3 bases to trimming and J lost 2 bases; unmatched junction nucleotides: 3. This CDR3 has 14 amino acids. Germline V gene sequence: CDR1 SGHRS, CDR2 YFSETQ. The CDR3 DNA is TGCGCCAGCAGCTCCGGGACTAACACAGATACGCAGTATTTT. Its translation is CASSSGTNTDTQYF.

This chain connects TRBV7-6 to TRBJ2-1, with 10 positions matching TRBD2. Germline V gene sequence: CDR1 SGHVS, CDR2 FNYEAQ. The CDR3 has 16 amino acids. Losses at the gene ends were 1 base for V and 7 bases for J; bases not matched to a gene: 7. CDR3 in amino acids: CASSLVQRGGENEQFF. As DNA, the CDR3 is TGTGCCAGCAGCTTAGTACAGCGGGGGGGAGAAAATGAGCAGTTCTTC.